These T cell receptor beta chains were read from a single sample in a study of cytomegalovirus exposure and HLA in healthy donors. Repertoires were generated with immunoSEQ multiplex PCR, while TCRdb's copy carries only in-frame clones and drops some. The data contain tens of thousands of clones, approximately 81% of them singletons. What was sequenced was PBMCs. Every receptor here comes from a woman aged 25 to 39 in good health and CMV-seropositive. Both conserved end residues are part of each CDR3. D genes are given only for firm matches. Rows may omit the clone size; those that give it use once, few, many or a size class.

size: .; D: .; V: TRBV10-1; J: TRBJ1-5; CDR3: CASSESHDTSPVQPQHF; DNA: TGCGCCAGCAGTGAGTCTCATGATACCTCTCCGGTGCAGCCCCAGCATTTT
size: .; D: .; V: TRBV28; J: TRBJ1-5; CDR3: CASRYLGGRGQPQHF; DNA: TGTGCCAGCAGGTATCTCGGCGGGCGCGGTCAGCCCCAGCATTTT
size: few; D: TRBD1; V: TRBV28; J: TRBJ1-2; CDR3: CASRPGGAEYGYTF; DNA: TGTGCCAGCAGGCCAGGGGGCGCCGAATATGGCTACACCTTC
size: .; D: TRBD2; V: TRBV9; J: TRBJ2-1; CDR3: CASSVGGRVHEQFF; DNA: TGTGCCAGCAGCGTAGGGGGGAGGGTACATGAGCAGTTCTTC
size: .; D: TRBD1; V: TRBV27; J: TRBJ2-7; CDR3: CASRSGGGEQYF; DNA: TGTGCCAGCAGATCAGGGGGCGGCGAGCAGTACTTC
size: .; D: TRBD2; V: TRBV9; J: TRBJ2-7; CDR3: CASSKTSLAEVEQYF; DNA: TGTGCCAGCAGCAAGACGTCACTAGCGGAAGTCGAGCAGTACTTC
size: many; D: .; V: TRBV27; J: TRBJ2-2; CDR3: CASSGTLDANTGELFF; DNA: TGTGCCAGCAGCGGGACTCTCGATGCGAACACCGGGGAGCTGTTTTTT
size: .; D: TRBD1; V: TRBV4-1; J: TRBJ1-5; CDR3: CASSQDQTGAYSNQPQHF; DNA: TGCGCCAGCAGCCAAGATCAGACAGGGGCCTATAGCAATCAGCCCCAGCATTTT
size: few; D: TRBD2; V: TRBV9; J: TRBJ2-1; CDR3: CASSSSGSGNEQFF; DNA: TGTGCCAGCAGCTCCAGCGGGAGCGGCAATGAGCAGTTCTTC
size: .; D: .; V: TRBV19; J: TRBJ1-2; CDR3: CASRSADSYGYTF; DNA: TGTGCCAGTAGGAGTGCGGATAGCTATGGCTACACCTTC
size: .; D: .; V: TRBV6-4; J: TRBJ1-4; CDR3: CASSDFIRGQGNEKLFF; DNA: TGTGCCAGCAGTGACTTCATACGAGGGCAAGGTAATGAAAAACTGTTTTTT
size: .; D: TRBD1; V: TRBV12-5; J: TRBJ1-1; CDR3: CASGLGTGGTEAFF; DNA: TGTGCTAGTGGTTTGGGGACAGGGGGCACTGAAGCTTTCTTT
size: .; D: .; V: TRBV5-1; J: TRBJ2-1; CDR3: CASSLGEVREQFF; DNA: TGCGCCAGCAGCTTAGGGGAAGTACGGGAGCAGTTCTTC
size: .; D: .; V: TRBV28; J: TRBJ1-1; CDR3: CASSLPPPGPEAFF; DNA: TGTGCCAGCAGTTTACCGCCCCCAGGGCCTGAAGCTTTCTTT
size: .; D: TRBD1; V: TRBV4-1; J: TRBJ1-2; CDR3: CASSQDPQGNYGYTF; DNA: TGCGCCAGCAGCCAAGACCCACAGGGGAACTATGGCTACACCTTC
size: .; D: .; V: TRBV7-8; J: TRBJ2-7; CDR3: CASSSERSYYEQYF; DNA: TGTGCCAGCAGCTCAGAGCGGAGTTACTACGAGCAGTACTTC
size: once; D: .; V: TRBV7-8; J: TRBJ2-5; CDR3: CASSFGGGLLTQYF; DNA: TGTGCCAGCAGCTTTGGGGGCGGACTCCTGACCCAGTACTTC
size: .; D: TRBD2; V: TRBV5-4; J: TRBJ2-7; CDR3: CASGLGAGGGLQEQYF; DNA: TGTGCCAGCGGCCTGGGAGCGGGCGGGGGTTTGCAGGAGCAGTACTTC
size: .; D: .; V: TRBV5-1; J: TRBJ1-1; CDR3: CASSLGGLNTEAFF; DNA: TGCGCCAGCAGCCTCGGGGGACTGAACACTGAAGCTTTCTTT
size: .; D: .; V: TRBV5-4; J: TRBJ2-3; CDR3: CASSQEVIPEKNTQYF; DNA: TGTGCCAGCAGCCAGGAGGTTATCCCAGAAAAGAATACGCAGTATTTT
size: .; D: .; V: TRBV9; J: TRBJ2-1; CDR3: CASSVGTGTYNEQFF; DNA: TGTGCCAGCAGCGTAGGGACGGGAACCTACAATGAGCAGTTCTTC
size: .; D: TRBD1; V: TRBV6-5; J: TRBJ2-1; CDR3: CASGQGKRNEQFF; DNA: TGTGCCAGCGGACAGGGAAAGAGGAATGAGCAGTTCTTC
size: .; D: TRBD2; V: TRBV5-1; J: TRBJ2-3; CDR3: CASSPGEGGTADTQYF; DNA: TGCGCCAGCAGCCCGGGGGAGGGCGGGACCGCAGATACGCAGTATTTT
size: .; D: .; V: TRBV2; J: TRBJ1-5; CDR3: CATRSDDGSNQPQHF; DNA: TGTGCCACCAGAAGCGATGACGGTAGCAATCAGCCCCAGCATTTT
size: .; D: .; V: TRBV19; J: TRBJ1-2; CDR3: CASTYSSYGYTF; DNA: TGTGCCAGTACGTATAGCTCCTATGGCTACACCTTC
size: .; D: .; V: TRBV13; J: TRBJ1-5; CDR3: CASSLSRGSNQPQHF; DNA: TGTGCCAGCAGCTTATCCAGGGGTAGCAATCAGCCCCAGCATTTT
size: .; D: .; V: TRBV10-3; J: TRBJ1-5; CDR3: CAISAGTPFSNQPQHF; DNA: TGTGCCATCAGTGCCGGGACACCGTTTAGCAATCAGCCCCAGCATTTT
size: .; D: .; V: TRBV11-2; J: TRBJ2-1; CDR3: CAILLVNEQFF; DNA: TGTGCCATCCTACTAGTCAATGAGCAGTTCTTC
size: .; D: TRBD1; V: TRBV5-1; J: TRBJ1-1; CDR3: CASSFTGDAEAFF; DNA: TGCGCCAGCAGCTTCACAGGGGACGCTGAAGCTTTCTTT
size: .; D: TRBD1; V: TRBV28; J: TRBJ1-4; CDR3: CASSPGQGRLGNEKLFF; DNA: TGTGCCAGCAGTCCCGGACAGGGGCGACTGGGTAATGAAAAACTGTTTTTT
size: few; D: TRBD1; V: TRBV10-3; J: TRBJ1-1; CDR3: CAISERQGADTEAFF; DNA: TGTGCCATCAGTGAAAGACAGGGGGCGGACACTGAAGCTTTCTTT
size: .; D: TRBD1; V: TRBV18; J: TRBJ2-7; CDR3: CASTTGIYEQYF; DNA: TGTGCCAGCACGACAGGGATCTACGAGCAGTACTTC
size: .; D: TRBD1; V: TRBV6-5; J: TRBJ2-7; CDR3: CASSHGTGGYEQYF; DNA: TGTGCCAGCAGTCACGGGACAGGGGGCTACGAGCAGTACTTC
size: .; D: .; V: TRBV28; J: TRBJ1-5; CDR3: CASSLRGYNQPQHF; DNA: TGTGCCAGCAGTTTAAGGGGCTACAATCAGCCCCAGCATTTT
size: few; D: TRBD1; V: TRBV29-1; J: TRBJ2-2; CDR3: CSVAGTGDTGELFF; DNA: TGCAGCGTTGCCGGGACAGGGGACACCGGGGAGCTGTTTTTT
size: .; D: TRBD2; V: TRBV5-1; J: TRBJ2-7; CDR3: CASSLETSGNGYF; DNA: TGCGCCAGCAGCTTGGAAACTAGCGGAAACGGGTACTTC
size: .; D: .; V: TRBV29-1; J: TRBJ2-7; CDR3: CSVEKGNSYEQYF; DNA: TGCAGCGTTGAAAAGGGGAACTCCTACGAGCAGTACTTC
size: .; D: .; V: TRBV7-9; J: TRBJ2-2; CDR3: CASSLIWATGELFF; DNA: TGTGCCAGCAGCTTAATCTGGGCCACCGGGGAGCTGTTTTTT
size: once; D: .; V: TRBV9; J: TRBJ1-1; CDR3: CASSVGQGLATEAFF; DNA: TGTGCCAGCAGCGTAGGGCAGGGATTAGCTACTGAAGCTTTCTTT